The T cell receptor (beta chain) described here comes from a study of low-dose radiotherapy and immunotherapy resistance in tumors (dated by TCRdb to the early 2020s). General notes on the study: Patients in Cohort 1 were given 0.5 Gy per fraction every 2 weeks, and the prescribed total PTV dose was 6.5 Gy. Cyclophosphamide 200 mg/m2 was given intravenously every two weeks, one day before each radiation and immunotherapy administration. Trial participants were not randomized into treatment groups. Starting on cycle 1 day 1, patients took 300 mg of aspirin by mouth once daily for four cycles. In Cohort 2, 1 Gy per fraction was delivered every two weeks, for a total of 13 Gy over 26 weeks. Eight patients were included in the translational analysis: three from the first dose cohort and the first five from the second dose cohort. Nivolumab and ipilimumab were both given intravenously, with nivolumab at a 240 mg flat dose every two weeks and ipilimumab at 1 mg/kg every six weeks.

Trimming at the junction amounts to 6 bases on V and 1 base on J, and the germline ends lie 7 bases apart. Its CDR3 holds 13 amino acids, cysteine through phenylalanine. Only the CDR3 part of the read is kept: 39 bases, read in frame from the first base. The germline V gene specifies MNHEY as CDR1 and SVGEGT as CDR2. The sequencer was an Illumina HiSeq 2500. First-strand cDNA was synthesized with Superscript III and a set of TRAV- and TRBV-specific primers, covering both TCRalpha and TCRbeta chains. TCRs were amplified for 15 to 20 PCR cycles with Phusion, using a constant-region primer paired with the adapter attached to the V primers. Isolated mRNA was amplified with the MessageAmp II aRNA Amplification Kit, using a roughly 16-hour in vitro transcription at 37°C. mRNA for TCR sequencing was isolated with the Dynabeads mRNA DIRECT Purification Kit. A second approximately 24-cycle Phusion PCR added indexed Illumina adapters, and products were purified with AMPure XP beads. Regarding the original processing steps: Using custom Perl scripts, TCR sequences encoding the same protein were pooled, out-of-frame sequences were removed, and the abundance of each clonotype was computed. Any TCR sequence backed by just one read was left out of the analysis. Shannon entropy, Gini index, clonality, richness, and the frequency of TCRs shared between repertoires were included as repertoire metrics. TCRdb reanalyzed the raw reads on its own, using fastp at Q25 for trimming and MiXCR for clone calling, and kept in-frame beta chains. Rows with a matching CDR3 protein are joined into one entry that keeps the most common DNA and genes. What appears here as the V and J calls and clone size reflects TCRdb's work, not the paper's. Recorded for this sample are under 95,000 distinct CDR3 sequences; 15% to 20% of them occurred a single time. The top ten clones comprise approximately 1.5% of the sample.

The time point label of this sample denotes: after trial treatment. The sample's treatment or condition label, in plain terms: LDRT plus nivolumab, ipilimumab, low-dose cyclophosphamide and aspirin (RACIN trial). Donors were enrolled in RACIN, a single-arm phase I dose-escalation trial in which nivolumab, ipilimumab, aspirin, low-dose cyclophosphamide and low-dose radiotherapy were combined. Patients were eligible if they had advanced solid tumors that were TIL-negative. This clonotype was detected ten times or more. No antigen is known for it. Base-call qualities are not available, and no considerably larger clone is one nucleotide away.

Sequences were derived from PBMCs, sampled after low-dose radiotherapy plus immunotherapy. This receptor chain uses TRBV6-2 or TRBV6-3 and TRBJ1-5, with the D gene not confidently named. The receptor's source is a male donor with prostate cancer. The DNA is TGTGCCAGCAGGCTGGACAGCAATCAGCCCCAGCATTTT. It translates to CASRLDSNQPQHF.